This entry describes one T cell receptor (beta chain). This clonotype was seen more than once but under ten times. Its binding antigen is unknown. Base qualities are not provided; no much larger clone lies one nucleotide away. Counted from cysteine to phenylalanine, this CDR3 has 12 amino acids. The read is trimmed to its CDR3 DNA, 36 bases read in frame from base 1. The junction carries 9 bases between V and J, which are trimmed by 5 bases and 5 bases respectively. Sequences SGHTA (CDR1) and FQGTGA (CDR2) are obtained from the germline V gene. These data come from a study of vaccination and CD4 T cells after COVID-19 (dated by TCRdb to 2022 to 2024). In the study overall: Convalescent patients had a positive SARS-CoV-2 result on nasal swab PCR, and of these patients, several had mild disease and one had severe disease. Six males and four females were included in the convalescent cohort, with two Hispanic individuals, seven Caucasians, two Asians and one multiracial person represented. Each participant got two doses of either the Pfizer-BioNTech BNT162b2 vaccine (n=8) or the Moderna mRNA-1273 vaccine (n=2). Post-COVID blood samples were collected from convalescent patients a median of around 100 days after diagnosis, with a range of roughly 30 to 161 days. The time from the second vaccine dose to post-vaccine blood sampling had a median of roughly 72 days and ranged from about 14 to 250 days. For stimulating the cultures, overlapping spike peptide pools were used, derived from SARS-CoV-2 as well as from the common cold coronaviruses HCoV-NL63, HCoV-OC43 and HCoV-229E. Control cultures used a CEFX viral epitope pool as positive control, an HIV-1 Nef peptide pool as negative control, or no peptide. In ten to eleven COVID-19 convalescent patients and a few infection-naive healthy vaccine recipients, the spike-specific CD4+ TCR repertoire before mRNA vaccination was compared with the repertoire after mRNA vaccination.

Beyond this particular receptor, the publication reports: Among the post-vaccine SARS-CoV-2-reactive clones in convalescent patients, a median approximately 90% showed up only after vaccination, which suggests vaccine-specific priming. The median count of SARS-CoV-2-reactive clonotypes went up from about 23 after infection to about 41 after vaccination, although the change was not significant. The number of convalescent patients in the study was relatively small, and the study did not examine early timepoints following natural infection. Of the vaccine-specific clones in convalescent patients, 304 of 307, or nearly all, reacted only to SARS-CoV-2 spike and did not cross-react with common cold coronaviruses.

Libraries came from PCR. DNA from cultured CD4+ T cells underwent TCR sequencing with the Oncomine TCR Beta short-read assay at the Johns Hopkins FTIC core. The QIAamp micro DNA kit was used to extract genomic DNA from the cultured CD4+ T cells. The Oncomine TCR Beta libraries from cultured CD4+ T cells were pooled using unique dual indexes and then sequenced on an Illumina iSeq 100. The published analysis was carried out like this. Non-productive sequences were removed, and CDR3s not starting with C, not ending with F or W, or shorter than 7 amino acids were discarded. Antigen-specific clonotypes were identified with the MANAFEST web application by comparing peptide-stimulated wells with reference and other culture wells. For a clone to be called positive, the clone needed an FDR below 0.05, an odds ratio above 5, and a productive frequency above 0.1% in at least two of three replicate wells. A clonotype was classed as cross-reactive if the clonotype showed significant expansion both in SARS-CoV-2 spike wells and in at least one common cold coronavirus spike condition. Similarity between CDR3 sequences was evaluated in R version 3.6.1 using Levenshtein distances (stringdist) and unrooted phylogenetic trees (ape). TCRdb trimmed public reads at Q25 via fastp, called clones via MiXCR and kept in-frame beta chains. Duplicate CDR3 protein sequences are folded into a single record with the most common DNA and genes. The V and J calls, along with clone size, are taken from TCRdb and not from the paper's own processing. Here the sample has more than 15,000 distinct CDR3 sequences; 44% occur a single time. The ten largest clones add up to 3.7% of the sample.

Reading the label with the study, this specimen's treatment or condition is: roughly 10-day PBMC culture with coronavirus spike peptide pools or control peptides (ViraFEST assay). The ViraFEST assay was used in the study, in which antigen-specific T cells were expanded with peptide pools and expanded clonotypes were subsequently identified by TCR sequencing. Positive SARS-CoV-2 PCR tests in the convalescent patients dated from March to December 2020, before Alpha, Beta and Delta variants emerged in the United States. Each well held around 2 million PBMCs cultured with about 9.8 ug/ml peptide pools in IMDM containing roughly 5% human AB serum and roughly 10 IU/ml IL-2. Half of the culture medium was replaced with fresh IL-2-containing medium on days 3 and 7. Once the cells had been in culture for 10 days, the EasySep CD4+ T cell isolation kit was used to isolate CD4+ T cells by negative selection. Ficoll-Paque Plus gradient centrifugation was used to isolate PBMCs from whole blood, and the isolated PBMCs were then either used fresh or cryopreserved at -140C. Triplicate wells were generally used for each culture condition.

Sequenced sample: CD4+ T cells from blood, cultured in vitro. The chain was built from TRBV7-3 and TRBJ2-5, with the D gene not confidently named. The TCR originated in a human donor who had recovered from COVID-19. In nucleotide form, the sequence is TGTGCCAGCAGCCTAAATGGGGAGACCCAGTACTTC. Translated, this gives CASSLNGETQYF.